This TCR beta chain emerged from a study of Ad26.COV2.S vaccination and SARS-CoV-2 variants. General study findings and limits: With respect to non-spike TCR breadth, vaccine and placebo recipients were similar.

Profiled with immunoSEQ multiplex PCR; TCRdb holds only in-frame clones, not every one. Of some 520,000 clones listed, about 83% are singletons. Treatment reported: some 20 received Ad26.COV2.S at low or high dose, single or two shots; several received placebo; per-sample allocation not given. Sampling happened 63 days after the first vaccine or placebo injection. This clone was detected only once. Antigen unknown. Per the germline V gene, CDR1 is SNHLY and CDR2 is FYNNEI. Trimming pared 4 bases from V and 4 bases from J, leaving 13 bases between. CDR3 length: 14 residues. Source: peripheral blood, taken in a trial of Ad26.COV2.S vaccine versus placebo. The receptor's source is a person aged 18 to 59 who received the Ad26.COV2.S COVID-19 vaccine or a placebo. The rearrangement links TRBV2 to TRBJ1-1; a weak D match, TRBD1 (5 bases). The CDR3: CASSVEGTGTEAFF. The DNA for the CDR3 is TGTGCCAGCAGTGTGGAAGGGACGGGCACTGAAGCTTTCTTT.